Presented here are 22 T cell receptor beta chains from one specimen sequenced in a study of blood T cell repertoires in COVID-19. Some clones are missing from TCRdb's copy, which holds only in-frame ones; the method was immunoSEQ multiplex PCR. The top ten clones hold less than 2.5% of a sample with a few hundred thousand clones, approximately 85% of them seen once. Material for sequencing was PBMCs or T cells enriched from blood (not recorded which). The origin of the receptors is a man younger than 45 who had recovered from COVID-19.

The genes are TRBV7-3 and TRBJ2-1, with 11 bases identical to TRBD2. Germline loops: CDR1 SGHTA, CDR2 FQGTGA. Germline trimming cut 5 bases from V and 1 base from J; bases unmatched to any gene: 4. The CDR3 consists of 16 residues. This chain's CDR3 is CASSPSSGGSYNEQFF. The CDR3 nucleotides are TGTGCCAGCAGCCCCTCTAGCGGGGGGTCCTACAATGAGCAGTTCTTC.

The chain recombines TRBV4-1 with TRBJ1-2, with no clear D. Germline V lookup: CDR1 MGHRA, CDR2 YSYEKL. The CDR3 has 14 residues. The V gene lost 0 bases and the J gene lost 5 bases, with 10 bases spanning the gap. This CDR3 is CASSQDGVAYGYTF. The CDR3 DNA follows: TGCGCCAGCAGCCAAGACGGGGTTGCGTATGGCTACACCTTC.

J is TRBJ2-2 and V is TRBV7-2, with TRBD2 as a possible D gene (5 bases). Trimming stripped 6 bases from V and 7 bases from J, with 12 bases between. The CDR3 is made up of 13 amino acids. Per germline, CDR1 SGHTA and CDR2 FQGNSA. Written as DNA, the CDR3 is TGTGCCAGCAGTTGGGAGAGGTACGGGGAGCTGTTTTTT. Residues: CASSWERYGELFF.

The CDR3 nucleotides are TGTGCCAGCACCTTAGGAGGGAGACAAGGAAACACCATATATTTT. Protein: CASTLGGRQGNTIYF. The rearrangement uses TRBV5-4 and TRBJ1-3, with D unclear. This CDR3 is 15 amino acids long. Germline V lookup: CDR1 SGHNT, CDR2 YYREEE (reference sequence). The V gene lost 6 bases and the J gene lost 4 bases, with 17 bases spanning the gap.

The rearrangement uses TRBV6-1 and TRBJ1-4; no clear D gene. The CDR3 covers 15 residues. Germline lookup yields CDR1 MNHNS and CDR2 SASEGT. With 5 bases removed from V and 0 bases from J, the gap between germline ends came to 10 bases. As DNA, the CDR3 is TGTGCCAGCAGTCGCACGGGAACAACTAATGAAAAACTGTTTTTT. Its protein product is CASSRTGTTNEKLFF.

This CDR3 is CAISLQGLNTEAFF. The DNA of the CDR3 is TGTGCCATCAGCCTACAGGGGTTGAACACTGAAGCTTTCTTT. The chain couples TRBV10-3 to TRBJ1-1; the match to TRBD1 covers 7 bases. The CDR3 is 14 residues long. The germline gives CDR1 ENHRY, CDR2 SYGVKD. J was trimmed by 0 bases and V by 6 bases; bases with no gene match: 4.

This sequence joins TRBV5-1 and TRBJ2-1; 9 bases align to TRBD2. The CDR3 spans 16 residues. V lost 4 bases to trimming and J lost 0 bases; unmatched junction nucleotides: 5. Germline V gene data show CDR1 as SGHRS and CDR2 as YFSETQ. The CDR3 region is CASSPGGGASYNEQFF. In DNA, the CDR3 is TGCGCCAGCAGCCCAGGCGGGGGGGCCTCCTACAATGAGCAGTTCTTC.

The V call is TRBV30, the J call TRBJ2-7, with a tentative D call TRBD1 (5 bases). This CDR3 is built from 13 residues. V lost 3 bases and J lost 4, with 13 bases in between. Germline CDR1 is GTSNPN and CDR2 is SVGIG (reference sequence). CDR3 sequence (DNA): TGTGCCTGGAGCCAGGGCCGGATGTACGAGCAGTACTTC. This translates into CAWSQGRMYEQYF.

A word on this clone: Other DNA sequences in this specimen translate into the identical CDR3. The genes are TRBV5-1 and TRBJ1-4; a weak D match, TRBD1 (5 bases). Trimming took 0 bases from V and 2 from J, leaving 5 bases between them. In germline, CDR1 is SGHRS, CDR2 YFSETQ. The CDR3 extends over 14 amino acids. In nucleotides, the CDR3 is TGCGCCAGCAGCTTGGGACAGACTAATGAAAAACTGTTTTTT. Its protein product is CASSLGQTNEKLFF.

V usage is TRBV5-5 and J usage is TRBJ1-1, with no clear D. Germline CDR1 and CDR2: SGHKS and YYEKEE (reference sequence). V was shortened by 0 bases and J by 1 base, with 13 bases between the two germline ends. CDR3 length: 16 amino acids. CDR3 nucleotide sequence: TGTGCCAGCAGCTTGGCCGGATGGAGGCCGAACACTGAAGCTTTCTTT. Encoded protein: CASSLAGWRPNTEAFF. Combining the CDR3 with reference TRBV5-5 and TRBJ1-1 gives the whole variable domain DAGVTQSPTHLIKTRGQQVTLRCSPISGHKSVSWYQQVLGQGPQFIFQYYEKEERGRGNFPDRFSARQFPNYSSELNVNALLLGDSALYLCASSLAGWRPNTEAFFGQGTRLTVV.

The V call is TRBV12-3 or TRBV12-4, the J call TRBJ1-1; possibly TRBD1 for D (5 bases). The germline V and J ends were trimmed by 5 bases and 5 bases, with 12 bases remaining between them. This CDR3 is 13 amino acids long. Here the CDR3 reads CASSARRGTEAFF. The CDR3 DNA reads TGTGCCAGCAGTGCACGACGGGGGACTGAAGCTTTCTTT.

The rearrangement links TRBV4-1 to TRBJ1-3, with unresolved D. With 0 bases removed from V and 0 bases from J, the gap between germline ends came to 9 bases. CDR3 size: 16 residues. CDR1 and CDR2 from the germline V gene are MGHRA and YSYEKL. CDR3 sequence: CASSQEVGASGNTIYF. CDR3 coding DNA: TGCGCCAGCAGCCAAGAAGTGGGAGCCTCTGGAAACACCATATATTTT.

The V and J genes are TRBV11-2 and TRBJ2-2; the match to TRBD2 covers 9 bases. The CDR3 totals 17 residues. The junction had 15 bases not matched to a gene; V was cut back by 5 bases and J by 8 bases. From germline, CDR1 is SGHAT and CDR2 FQNNGV. For the CDR3, the DNA is TGTGCCAGCAGCCTCCGGGGGGGACTAGCACCTATGGGGGAGCTGTTTTTT. Translation gives CASSLRGGLAPMGELFF.

The V and J genes are TRBV19 and TRBJ1-1; a weak D match, TRBD1 (5 bases). Trimming stripped 5 bases from V and 0 bases from J, with 7 bases between. The germline V gene has CDR1 LNHDA and CDR2 SQIVND (reference sequence). This CDR3 has 13 amino acids. The CDR3, as DNA: TGTGCCAGTAGTGACAGATTGAACACTGAAGCTTTCTTT. This gives the protein CASSDRLNTEAFF.

The CDR3 DNA reads as TGTGCCAGCTCACGACGGACAGGGGACCAAGAGACCCAGTACTTC. Residues: CASSRRTGDQETQYF. The chain is built from TRBV18 and TRBJ2-5; 9 positions agree with TRBD1. The CDR3 is 15 amino acids. The V and J ends lost 4 bases and 0 bases, in that order; junction bases with no gene match: 3. CDR1 and CDR2 (germline): KGHSH, LQKENI. The complete variable domain, with remaining parts taken from reference TRBV18 and TRBJ2-5, reads NAGVMQNPRHLVRRRGQEARLRCSPMKGHSHVYWYRQLPEEGLKFMVYLQKENIIDESGMPKERFSAEFPKEGPSILRIQQVVRGDSAAYFCASSRRTGDQETQYFGPGTRLLVL.

There are a few counts of this clone. This sequence joins TRBV11-2 and TRBJ1-1; D is uncertain. The CDR3 runs to 15 residues. CDR1 and CDR2 (germline): SGHAT, FQNNGV. The V and J ends lost 5 bases and 2 bases respectively, with 15 bases between them. The CDR3 here is CASSKGLGPNTEAFF. CDR3 DNA sequence: TGTGCCAGCAGCAAAGGACTCGGGCCCAACACTGAAGCTTTCTTT.

This chain links TRBV18 with TRBJ1-2; 8 nucleotides line up with TRBD1. This CDR3 has 15 amino acids. J was trimmed by 6 bases and V by 2 bases; bases with no gene match: 8. The germline V gene encodes CDR1 KGHSH and CDR2 LQKENI. The CDR3 sequence is CASSPGRGRGDGYTF. The CDR3 bases are TGTGCCAGCTCACCAGGCAGGGGGCGCGGAGATGGCTACACCTTC.

The sample holds many counts of this clone. The chain recombines TRBV18 with TRBJ2-2; D gene ambiguous. Per germline, CDR1 KGHSH and CDR2 LQKENI. V lost 1 base and J 8 bases, leaving 23 bases between the germline ends. The CDR3 is 18 residues long. This chain's CDR3 is CASSPQARTGVRPGELFF. CDR3 coding DNA: TGTGCCAGCTCACCACAGGCCCGAACTGGTGTGAGGCCGGGGGAGCTGTTTTTT.

The CDR3 DNA reads as TGTGCCAGCAGGTACCAGACAGGGAACACTGAAGCTTTCTTT. Its translation: CASRYQTGNTEAFF. This chain uses TRBV5-6 with TRBJ1-1, with D possibly TRBD1 on 6 matching bases. V was trimmed by 5 bases and J by 1 base, leaving 12 bases between them. Germline V CDR1 and CDR2: SGHDT, YYEEEE. The CDR3 consists of 14 residues.

The chain combines TRBV4-3 with TRBJ1-2, with a tentative D call TRBD1 (5 bases). Trimming shortened V by 0 bases and J by 5 bases, and 13 bases separated the two germline ends. This CDR3 has 15 amino acids. From germline, CDR1 is LGHNA and CDR2 YSLEER. CDR3 DNA: TGCGCCAGCAGCCAAGAACGCAGGGTGGAGTATGGCTACACCTTC. It encodes CASSQERRVEYGYTF.

The chain uses TRBV5-6 and TRBJ2-2, with 9 bases matching TRBD1. The CDR3 is 16 amino acids. Germline V gene lookup returns CDR1 SGHDT and CDR2 YYEEEE. V trimming: 3 bases; J trimming: 4 bases; junction bases outside the gene matches: 7. The CDR3 DNA sequence: TGTGCCAGCAGCTCGCCGGGACAGGGTGGCACCGGGGAGCTGTTTTTT. Translating it yields CASSSPGQGGTGELFF.

The rearrangement links TRBV19 to TRBJ2-7; D is possibly TRBD1 (6 bases). Looked up from germline, CDR1 is LNHDA and CDR2 is SQIVND (reference sequence). V shed 5 bases and J shed 3 bases, with 11 bases lying between them. CDR3 size: 13 residues. CDR3 region: CASSATQGYEQYF. In DNA, the CDR3 is TGTGCCAGTAGTGCCACACAGGGCTACGAGCAGTACTTC.